This T cell receptor (beta chain) stems from a study of T cell changes during pregnancy in multiple sclerosis. Germline CDR1 SGHDN, CDR2 FVKESK. The ends lost 0 bases at V and 4 bases at J; junction bases unmatched: 4. The CDR3 totals 16 residues. The method was immunoSEQ multiplex PCR; TCRdb's version includes in-frame clones alone and lacks a portion of them. Of roughly 35,000 clones in the sample, 90% were seen once. The gene calls are TRBV14 and TRBJ2-3; 10 bases map to TRBD1. The source was CD8+ T cells from peripheral blood mononuclear cells, collected in the first trimester of pregnancy. The receptor was derived from a female donor with multiple sclerosis, enrolled in a pregnancy study. The CDR3 protein is CASSQDLGTGADTQYF. CDR3 in DNA: TGTGCCAGCAGCCAAGATCTTGGGACAGGGGCAGATACGCAGTATTTT.